This T cell receptor (beta chain) originates from a study of blood T cell repertoires in COVID-19. The assay was immunoSEQ multiplex PCR, and TCRdb's table has in-frame clones only and misses some. The table lists tens of thousands of clones, around 90% of them singletons. Germline-derived CDR1 and CDR2 are MRHNA and SNTAGT. The CDR3 contains 18 residues. V shed 10 bases and J 2 bases; nucleotides not matched to a gene: 19. The rearrangement uses TRBV6-4 and TRBJ2-2; 7 positions match TRBD1. The sample taken for sequencing was peripheral blood. The receptor was derived from a human donor with active COVID-19. The donor label of this sample is uncertain. CDR3 nucleotide sequence: TGTGCCATCCCCCACAGGGGCCCTAGGCCCCTTAACACCGGGGAGCTGTTTTTT. It yields the protein CAIPHRGPRPLNTGELFF.